The 9 T cell receptor beta chains given below trace back to one sample, sequenced in a study of vaccination and CD4 T cells after COVID-19. These receptors have no known antigen. Sequence data for DNA of cultured CD4+ T cells were generated by the Oncomine TCR Beta short-read assay. TCRdb re-called the PCR reads with MiXCR, one entry per CDR3 protein. The data hold under 30,000 distinct CDR3 sequences, with over 60% observed a single time. Noted treatment: roughly 11-day PBMC culture with coronavirus spike peptide pools or control peptides (ViraFEST assay). Sequencing was performed on CD4+ T cells from blood, cultured in vitro, taken after SARS-CoV-2 vaccination. These TCRs come from a human donor who received a COVID-19 vaccine.

This chain uses TRBV20-1 with TRBJ2-3; D might be TRBD1 or TRBD2, each matching 5 bases. V was shortened by 0 bases and J by 1 base, with 11 bases between the two germline ends. The CDR3 extends over 15 amino acids. CDR1 is DFQATT, CDR2 SNEGSKA, per germline (reference sequence). CDR3 in amino acids: CSARDGIGGTDTQYF. CDR3 in DNA: TGCAGTGCTAGAGACGGGATAGGGGGCACAGATACGCAGTATTTT.

The chain employs TRBV18 and TRBJ2-5, with D perhaps TRBD1 (5 bases). Deletions cut 5 bases from V and 1 base from J, with 17 bases between. The CDR3 spans 16 residues. Germline CDR1 is KGHSH and CDR2 is LQKENI. CDR3 sequence reads: CASSSSSGILQETQYF. The CDR3 nucleotides are TGTGCCAGCTCATCTTCCTCAGGGATTCTCCAAGAGACCCAGTACTTC.

This clonotype has a handful of counts. This chain joins TRBV20-1 and TRBJ2-1; TRBD2 matches at 12 bases. Germline V gives CDR1 DFQATT, CDR2 SNEGSKA (reference sequence). The CDR3 consists of 18 residues. Trimming took 0 bases from V and 4 from J; bases not matched to a gene: 10. The CDR3 here is CSARDPGLAGGFYNEQFF. DNA of the CDR3: TGCAGTGCTAGAGACCCGGGGCTAGCGGGGGGGTTTTACAATGAGCAGTTCTTC.

V is TRBV2 and J is TRBJ1-1; 8 nucleotides agree with TRBD1. The CDR3 extends over 15 amino acids. Trimming took 6 bases from V and 1 from J; bases not matched to a gene: 7. The germline V gene has CDR1 SNHLY and CDR2 FYNNEI. The CDR3 DNA reads as TGTGCCAGCAGGCTGGATGGACAGGGGAACACTGAAGCTTTCTTT. This translates into CASRLDGQGNTEAFF.

This rearrangement joins TRBV5-4 to TRBJ2-7, with 8 bases matching TRBD2. Trimming took 2 bases from V and 4 from J; bases not matched to a gene: 5. This CDR3 contains 14 residues. Germline lookup yields CDR1 SGHNT and CDR2 YYREEE (reference sequence). CDR3 sequence reads: CASSLAGVGYEQYF. CDR3 DNA sequence: TGTGCCAGCAGCTTAGCGGGAGTCGGTTACGAGCAGTACTTC.

This clonotype has just one count. V and J are TRBV2 and TRBJ1-5; 8 bases line up with TRBD1. Germline CDR1 SNHLY, CDR2 FYNNEI. The CDR3 runs 14 residues. Unmatched junction bases numbered 3, after V lost 2 bases and J lost 6 bases. CDR3 sequence (DNA): TGTGCCAGCAGTGAAAGGACAGGGAGTCAGCCCCAGCATTTT. Protein: CASSERTGSQPQHF. Together with reference TRBV2 and TRBJ1-5, the CDR3 gives the full variable domain: EPEVTQTPSHQVTQMGQEVILRCVPISNHLYFYWYRQILGQKVEFLVSFYNNEISEKSEIFDDQFSVERPDGSNFTLKIRSTKLEDSAMYFCASSERTGSQPQHFGDGTRLSIL.

The sample holds one count of this clonotype. The chain uses TRBV6-2 or TRBV6-3 and TRBJ1-5; 7 bases align to TRBD1. V was pared by 5 bases and J by 1 base, with 8 bases of the junction left unmatched. The CDR3 is made up of 16 amino acids. The germline CDR1 and CDR2 sequences are MNHEY and SVGEGT. The CDR3 is CASSPQGRGSNQPQHF. Here the CDR3 DNA reads TGTGCCAGCAGTCCCCAGGGCAGGGGGAGCAATCAGCCCCAGCATTTT.

This clonotype was seen only a few times. J is TRBJ1-1 and V is TRBV19; tentatively, D is TRBD1 (6 bases). The CDR3 length is 13 residues. V was trimmed by 3 bases and J by 5 bases, leaving 10 bases between them. The germline V gene encodes CDR1 LNHDA and CDR2 SQIVND (reference sequence). In DNA form, the CDR3 reads TGTGCCAGTAGTATTCAAAGGGGGACTGAAGCTTTCTTT. Its translation: CASSIQRGTEAFF. The full variable domain, completed using reference TRBV19 and TRBJ1-1, is DGGITQSPKYLFRKEGQNVTLSCEQNLNHDAMYWYRQDPGQGLRLIYYSQIVNDFQKGDIAEGYSVSREKKESFPLTVTSAQKNPTAFYLCASSIQRGTEAFFGQGTRLTVV.

This rearrangement joins TRBV30 to TRBJ1-2; 7 positions match TRBD1. Looked up from germline, CDR1 is GTSNPN and CDR2 is SVGIG (reference sequence). V shed 0 bases, J shed 8 bases, and the junction held 6 bases outside the gene matches. The CDR3 contains 13 residues. For the CDR3, the DNA is TGTGCCTGGAGTGTTAAGGGGGCGGGCGGCTACACCTTC. Protein product: CAWSVKGAGGYTF.